This record covers a single TCR beta chain. Its antigen is still unknown. From blood CD8+ and CD4+ T cells, the TCR beta chain was sequenced. The V gene's germline CDR1 is GTSNPN and CDR2 SVGIG (reference sequence). Trimming left V 0 bases short and J 5 bases short, with 10 bases between. There are 13 residues in the CDR3. The sample originates from a study of CD8 T cells in Susac syndrome. Study details: Each patient with Susac syndrome, at the time of blood draw, was therapy-naive, on corticosteroids, or on intravenous immunoglobulin alone.

RNA in amounts of roughly 0.5 to 1 ug was reverse transcribed with random hexamers. TCRdb redid the calling of the immunoSEQ multiplex PCR reads with MiXCR, one entry per CDR3 protein. The data show under 95,000 distinct CDR3 sequences, just under 95% seen once. General study points: The CD4+ T cell repertoires that were profiled in Susac syndrome showed no clonal expansion.

This TCR came from a human donor with Susac syndrome. The chain carries TRBV30 and TRBJ1-2, with a tentative D call TRBD1 (6 bases). The sequenced material came from CD4+ T cells from PBMCs. The CDR3 DNA is TGTGCCTGGAGTGTAAACAGGGCTTATGGCTACACCTTC. It yields the protein CAWSVNRAYGYTF.